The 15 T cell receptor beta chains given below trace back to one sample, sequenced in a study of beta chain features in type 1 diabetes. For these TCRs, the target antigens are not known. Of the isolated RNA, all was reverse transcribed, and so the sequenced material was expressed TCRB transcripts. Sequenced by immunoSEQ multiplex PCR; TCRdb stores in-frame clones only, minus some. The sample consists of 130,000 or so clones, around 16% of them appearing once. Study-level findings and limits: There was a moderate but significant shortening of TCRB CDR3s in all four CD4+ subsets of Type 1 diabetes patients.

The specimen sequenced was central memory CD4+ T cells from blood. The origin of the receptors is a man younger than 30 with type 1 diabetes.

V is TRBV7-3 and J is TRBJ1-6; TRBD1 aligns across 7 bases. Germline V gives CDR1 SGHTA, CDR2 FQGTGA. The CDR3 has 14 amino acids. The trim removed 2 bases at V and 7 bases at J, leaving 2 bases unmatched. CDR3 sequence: CASSLGTENSPLHF. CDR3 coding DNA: TGTGCCAGCAGCTTAGGGACAGAGAATTCACCCCTCCACTTT.

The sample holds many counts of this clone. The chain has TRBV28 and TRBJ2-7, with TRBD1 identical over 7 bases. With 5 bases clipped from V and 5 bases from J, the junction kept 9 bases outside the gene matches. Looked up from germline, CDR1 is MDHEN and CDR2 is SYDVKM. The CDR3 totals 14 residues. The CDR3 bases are TGTGCCAGCAGTACAGACAGGGTTGGAGACGAGCAGTACTTC. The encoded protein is CASSTDRVGDEQYF.

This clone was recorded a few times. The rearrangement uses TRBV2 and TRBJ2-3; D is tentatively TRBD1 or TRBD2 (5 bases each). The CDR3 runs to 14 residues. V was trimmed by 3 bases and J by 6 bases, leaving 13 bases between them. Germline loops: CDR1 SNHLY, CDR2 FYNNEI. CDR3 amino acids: CASSEGDIVDTQYF. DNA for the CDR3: TGTGCCAGCAGTGAGGGGGATATTGTGGATACGCAGTATTTT.

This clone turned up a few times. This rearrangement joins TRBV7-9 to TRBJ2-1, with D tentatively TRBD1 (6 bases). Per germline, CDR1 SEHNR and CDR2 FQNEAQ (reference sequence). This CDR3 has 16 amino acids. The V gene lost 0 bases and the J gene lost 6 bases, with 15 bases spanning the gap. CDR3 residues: CASSLAGRGFGNEQFF. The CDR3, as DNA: TGTGCCAGCAGCTTAGCGGGCAGGGGATTTGGCAATGAGCAGTTCTTC.

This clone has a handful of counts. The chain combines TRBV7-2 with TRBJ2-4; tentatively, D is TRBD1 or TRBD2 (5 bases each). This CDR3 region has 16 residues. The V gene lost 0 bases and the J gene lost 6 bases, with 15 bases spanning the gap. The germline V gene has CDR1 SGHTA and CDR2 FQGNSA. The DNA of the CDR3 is TGTGCCAGCAGCTTAGCGCCCACATATGGGGGAAACATTCAGTACTTC. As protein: CASSLAPTYGGNIQYF.

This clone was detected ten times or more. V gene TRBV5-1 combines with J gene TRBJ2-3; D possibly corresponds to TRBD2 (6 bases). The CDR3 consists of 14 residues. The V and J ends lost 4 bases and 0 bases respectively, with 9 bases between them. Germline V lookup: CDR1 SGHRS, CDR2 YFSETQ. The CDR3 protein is CASSGGTSTDTQYF. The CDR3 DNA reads TGCGCCAGCAGCGGAGGGACCAGCACAGATACGCAGTATTTT.

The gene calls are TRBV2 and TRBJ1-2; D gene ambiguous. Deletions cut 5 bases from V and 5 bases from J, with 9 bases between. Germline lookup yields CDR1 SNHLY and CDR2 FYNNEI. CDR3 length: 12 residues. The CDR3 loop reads CASSQQIYGYTF. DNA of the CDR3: TGTGCCAGCAGTCAACAGATATATGGCTACACCTTC.

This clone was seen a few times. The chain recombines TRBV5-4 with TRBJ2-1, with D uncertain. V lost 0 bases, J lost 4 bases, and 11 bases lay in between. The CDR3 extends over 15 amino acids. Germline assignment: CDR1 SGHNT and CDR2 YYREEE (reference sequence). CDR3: CASSLGEFAYNEQFF. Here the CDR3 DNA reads TGTGCCAGCAGCTTGGGAGAGTTCGCTTACAATGAGCAGTTCTTC. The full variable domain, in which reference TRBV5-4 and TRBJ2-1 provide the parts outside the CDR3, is ETGVTQSPTHLIKTRGQQVTLRCSSQSGHNTVSWYQQALGQGPQFIFQYYREEENGRGNFPPRFSGLQFPNYSSELNVNALELDDSALYLCASSLGEFAYNEQFFGPGTRLTVL.

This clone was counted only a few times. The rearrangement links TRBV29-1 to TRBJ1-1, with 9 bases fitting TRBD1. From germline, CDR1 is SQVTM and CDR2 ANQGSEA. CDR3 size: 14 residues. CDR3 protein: CIPTGTGMNTEAFF. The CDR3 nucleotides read TGCATTCCAACAGGGACAGGGATGAACACTGAAGCTTTCTTT.

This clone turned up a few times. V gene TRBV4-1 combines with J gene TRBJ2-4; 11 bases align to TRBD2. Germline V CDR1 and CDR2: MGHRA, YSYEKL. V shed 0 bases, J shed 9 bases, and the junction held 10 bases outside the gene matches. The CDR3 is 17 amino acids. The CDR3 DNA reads TGCGCCAGCAGCCAAGACCCTCCCGCTAGCGGGGGGAGCATTCAGTACTTC. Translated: CASSQDPPASGGSIQYF.

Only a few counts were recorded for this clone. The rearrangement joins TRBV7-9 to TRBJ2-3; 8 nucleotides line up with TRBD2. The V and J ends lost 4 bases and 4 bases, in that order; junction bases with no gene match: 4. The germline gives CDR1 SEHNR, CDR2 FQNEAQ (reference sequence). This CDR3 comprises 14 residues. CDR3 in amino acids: CASSSPGGPDTQYF. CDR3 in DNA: TGTGCCAGCAGCTCTCCGGGGGGGCCAGATACGCAGTATTTT. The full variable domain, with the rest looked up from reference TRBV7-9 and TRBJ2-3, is DTGVSQNPRHKITKRGQNVTFRCDPISEHNRLYWYRQTLGQGPEFLTYFQNEAQLEKSRLLSDRFSAERPKGSFSTLEIQRTEQGDSAMYLCASSSPGGPDTQYFGPGTRLTVL.

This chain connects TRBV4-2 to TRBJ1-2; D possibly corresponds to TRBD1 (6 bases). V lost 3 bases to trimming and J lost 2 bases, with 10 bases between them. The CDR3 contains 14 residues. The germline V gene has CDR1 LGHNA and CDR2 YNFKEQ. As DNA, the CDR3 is TGTGCCAGCAGCCAGGGGGGACAAAACTATGGCTACACCTTC. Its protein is CASSQGGQNYGYTF.

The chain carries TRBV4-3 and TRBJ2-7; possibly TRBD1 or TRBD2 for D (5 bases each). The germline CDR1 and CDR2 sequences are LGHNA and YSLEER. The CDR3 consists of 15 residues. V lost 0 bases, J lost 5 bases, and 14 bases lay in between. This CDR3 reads CASSQDGQGRNEQYF. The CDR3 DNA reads TGCGCCAGCAGCCAAGACGGCCAGGGACGGAACGAGCAGTACTTC.

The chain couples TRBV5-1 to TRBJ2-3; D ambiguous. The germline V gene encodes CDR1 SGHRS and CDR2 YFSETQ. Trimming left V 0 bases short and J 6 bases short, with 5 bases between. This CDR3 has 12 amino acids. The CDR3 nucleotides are TGCGCCAGCAGCTTGGAAAAGGATACGCAGTATTTT. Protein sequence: CASSLEKDTQYF.

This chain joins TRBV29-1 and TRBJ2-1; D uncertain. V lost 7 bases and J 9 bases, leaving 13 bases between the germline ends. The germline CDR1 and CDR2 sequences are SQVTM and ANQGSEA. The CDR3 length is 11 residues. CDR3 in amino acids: CSAGEDAEQFF. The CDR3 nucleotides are TGCAGCGCTGGGGAAGATGCTGAGCAGTTCTTC.